Given below is one T cell receptor beta chain in context. Its recognized antigen is unknown. No much larger clone exists at a distance of one base, and base qualities are not known. Sequences GTSNPN (CDR1) and SVGIG (CDR2) are obtained from the germline V gene (reference sequence). V loses 5 bases, J loses 4 bases, and the germline ends lie 9 bases apart. The CDR3 contains 12 residues, cysteine and phenylalanine counted. The kept DNA is CDR3 alone, 36 bases in frame from the first base. Genomic DNA was extracted from sorted cells for sequencing of the TCRbeta CDR3 region. The immunoSEQ Assay was used for sequencing of TCRbeta CDR3 regions. Sourced from immuneACCESS, this table was stored by TCRdb with only in-frame sequences that have V and J called. A share of the clones is absent; for the studies checked, an unresolved V gene accounts for under half, and the remainder has no known explanation. In this sample the table shows some 70,000 clones, less than 95% of which occur a single time. The ten biggest clones cover about 0.95% of the sample.

The trial excluded patients who had a history of autoimmune disease or were on systemic immunosuppression. Peripheral blood for TCR sequencing was collected from all dose cohorts at baseline, on cycle 4 day 1, and on cycle 7 day 1. Samples were obtained from an open-label, multicenter, first-in-human phase I dose-escalation trial of ivuxolimab. Adults with locally advanced or metastatic melanoma, renal cell carcinoma, hepatocellular carcinoma or head and neck squamous cell carcinoma were enrolled in the trial. CD4+ and CD8+ T cells were sorted separately from peripheral blood before TCR sequencing. This entry is derived from a study of OX40 agonist ivuxolimab in advanced cancers. Background on the whole study: Ivuxolimab was an agonistic, fully human IgG2 monoclonal antibody directed against OX40 (CD134), a costimulatory receptor. The paper reports the monotherapy dose-escalation portion (N of about 54 patients) of the phase I ivuxolimab trial. Intravenous ivuxolimab was administered to patients every 2 weeks at six dose levels: 0.01, 0.1, 0.3, 1.5, 3 and 10 mg/kg. Patients were allowed to have had prior anti-PD-1, anti-PD-L1 or anti-CTLA-4 therapy, and 40% of the dose-escalation patients had previously received checkpoint inhibitors. The dose-escalation cohort was 80% to 90% male with a mean age of approximately 60 years, ranging from roughly 20 to 80. Partial responses were achieved by three dose-escalation patients, of whom one had hepatocellular carcinoma and two had cutaneous melanoma. Peripheral TCRbeta sequencing was intended to test whether TCR sequence diversity was altered and clonal T-cell expansion was caused by ivuxolimab. Among the roughly 50 dose-escalation patients, some 19 had hepatocellular carcinoma, about 15 melanoma, 9 renal cell carcinoma and 9 head and neck cancer.

Study-wide findings and limitations: After ivuxolimab, more expanded clones were found on average in CD8+ T cells than in CD4+ T cells. At doses of 0.1 to 3.0 mg/kg, clonal expansion of both CD4+ and CD8+ T cells in blood was seen between baseline and week 6. The antigen specificity of the clonally expanded peripheral T cells was not determined. Partial responders in the 0.1-3.0 mg/kg groups had among the lowest normalized peripheral clonal expansion, especially among CD8+ T cells. Low levels of normalized T-cell clonal expansion were also seen in some patients who did not respond.

The receptor was derived from an adult with an advanced solid tumor such as melanoma, head and neck, liver or kidney cancer. The rearrangement combines TRBV30 with TRBJ2-1; a weak D assignment points to TRBD1 (5 bases agree). The sequenced sample was CD4+ or CD8+ T cells sorted from blood, obtained in a trial of the OX40 agonist ivuxolimab. The DNA sequence reads TGTGCCTGGGGGGCGTCATACAATGAGCAGTTCTTC. This sequence encodes CAWGASYNEQFF.